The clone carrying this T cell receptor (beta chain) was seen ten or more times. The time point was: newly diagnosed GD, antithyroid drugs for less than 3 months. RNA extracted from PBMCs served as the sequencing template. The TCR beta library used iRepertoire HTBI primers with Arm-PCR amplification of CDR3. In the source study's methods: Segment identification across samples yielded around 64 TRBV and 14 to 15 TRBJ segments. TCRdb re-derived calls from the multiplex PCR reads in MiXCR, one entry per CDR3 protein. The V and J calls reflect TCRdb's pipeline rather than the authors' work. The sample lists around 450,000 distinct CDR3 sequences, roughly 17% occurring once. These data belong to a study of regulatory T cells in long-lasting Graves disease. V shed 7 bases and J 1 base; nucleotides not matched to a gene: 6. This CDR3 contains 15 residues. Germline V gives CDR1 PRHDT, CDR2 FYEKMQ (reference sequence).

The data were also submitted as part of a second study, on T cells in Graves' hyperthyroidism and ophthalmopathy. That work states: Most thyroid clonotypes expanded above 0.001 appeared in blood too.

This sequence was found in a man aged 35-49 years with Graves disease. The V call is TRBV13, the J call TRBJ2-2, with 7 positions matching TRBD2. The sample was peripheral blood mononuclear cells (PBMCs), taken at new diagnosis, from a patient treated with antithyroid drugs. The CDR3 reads CASKVGGRNTGELFF. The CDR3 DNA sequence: TGTGCCAGCAAGGTTGGCGGGAGGAACACCGGGGAGCTGTTTTTT.